This TCR beta chain was sequenced for a study of OX40 agonist ivuxolimab in advanced cancers. The wider study: Therapy given before enrollment (anti-PD-1, anti-PD-L1 or anti-CTLA-4) was allowed, and under 45% had some. Partial responses were achieved by three patients: one hepatocellular carcinoma, two cutaneous melanoma.

Measured with immunoSEQ multiplex PCR; TCRdb has only the in-frame clones, and not every one. This sample has roughly 50,000 clones, with about 83% found just once. General study points: At 0.1-3.0 mg/kg, partial responders had clonal expansion among the lowest observed. Within 6 weeks, CD4+ and CD8+ blood T cells expanded clonally at 0.1 to 3.0 mg/kg.

Concerning this clone: Its antigen is unidentified.

Trimming cost V 0 bases and J 4 bases, with 13 bases left between them. Germline V gene data show CDR1 as SGDLS and CDR2 as YYNGEE. The length of the CDR3 is 16 residues. V usage is TRBV9 and J usage is TRBJ1-4, with TRBD1 as a possible D gene (5 bases). Sequencing was performed on CD4+ or CD8+ T cells sorted from blood, taken in a trial of the OX40 agonist ivuxolimab. The TCR originated in an adult with an advanced solid tumor such as melanoma, head and neck, liver or kidney cancer. CDR3 protein: CASSVGAGRGNEKLFF. CDR3 nucleotides: TGTGCCAGCAGCGTAGGGGCAGGGCGAGGTAATGAAAAACTGTTTTTT. Filled out from reference TRBV9 and TRBJ1-4, the complete variable domain reads DSGVTQTPKHLITATGQRVTLRCSPRSGDLSVYWYQQSLDQGLQFLIQYYNGEERAKGNILERFSAQQFPDLHSELNLSSLELGDSALYFCASSVGAGRGNEKLFFGSGTQLSVL.